This TCR beta chain was profiled in a study of blood T cell repertoires in COVID-19. Overall study: Sample material is recorded as cDNA or gDNA derived from T cells, B-cell-depleted T cells, or PBMCs.

In the source study's methods: Nucleated cell number was recorded as an estimate derived from reference gene primer amplification. Clones were read by immunoSEQ multiplex PCR, and TCRdb kept only the in-frame ones, dropping some. V and J calls and clone size follow that table, whereas D and trimming were derived from the DNA. The sample lists 100,000 to 150,000 clones; 60% to 80% were seen once. This clone was observed a handful of times. The CDR3 runs 13 residues. The trim removed 7 bases at V and 6 bases at J, leaving 6 bases unmatched. Germline CDR1 is KGHDR and CDR2 is SFDVKD. This TCR came from a woman aged 70 to 79 with acute or convalescent COVID-19. The sample consisted of peripheral blood. The V and J genes are TRBV24-1 and TRBJ1-1; 8 bases are shared with TRBD1. The DNA of the CDR3 is TGTGCCACCAGACACAGGGGGAAATCTGAAGCTTTCTTT. It codes for CATRHRGKSEAFF.